Only a few counts were recorded for the clone carrying this T cell receptor (beta chain). This sample is part of a study of blood T cells in healthy people across ages. For the second PCR, which ran for 7 to 11 cycles, a sample-barcoded 5' primer and a J-beta primer mix were used. TCRdb re-analysed the 5' RACE reads in MiXCR, keeping a single row per CDR3 protein. The table shows 1.4 million or so distinct CDR3 sequences, with 40% to 45% occurring only once. Trimming stripped 4 bases from V and 3 bases from J, with 9 bases between. The CDR3 spans 13 residues. The people who gave samples were healthy Caucasians from Russia, aged roughly 6 to 95.

The chain links TRBV12-3 or TRBV12-4 to TRBJ2-5; D might be TRBD2 (6 bases). The TCR comes from a woman between 18 and 29 years old in good health. Sequenced: blood. This CDR3 reads CASSWGLEETQYF. The DNA of the CDR3 is TGTGCCAGCAGTTGGGGACTCGAAGAGACCCAGTACTTC.